One TCR beta chain is described in this entry. The antigen is not known. With no exceptions, donors were healthy Caucasians. The sample is drawn from a study of identical twins. The CDR3 covers 15 residues. V gave up 2 bases and J gave up 5 bases, with 13 bases separating them. The germline V gene encodes CDR1 SGDLS and CDR2 YYNGEE. Through template switching, a universal primer site was introduced, and the cDNA contained unique molecular identifiers. MiXCR, run by TCRdb on the 5' RACE reads, gives a single entry per CDR3 protein. The sample carries over 200,000 distinct CDR3 sequences, about a tenth recorded once. Study results and limitations: Fewer insertions were carried by abundant cord blood beta clonotypes, but none was seen in memory repertoires.

The sequenced material came from memory (CD45RO+) T cells sorted from blood. This rearrangement joins TRBV9 to TRBJ1-4; D is uncertain. The TCR originated in a woman younger than 30 in good health. The CDR3 DNA is TGTGCCAGCAGCGTCGCATCCGGGGAGAATGAAAAACTGTTTTTT. Protein sequence: CASSVASGENEKLFF.